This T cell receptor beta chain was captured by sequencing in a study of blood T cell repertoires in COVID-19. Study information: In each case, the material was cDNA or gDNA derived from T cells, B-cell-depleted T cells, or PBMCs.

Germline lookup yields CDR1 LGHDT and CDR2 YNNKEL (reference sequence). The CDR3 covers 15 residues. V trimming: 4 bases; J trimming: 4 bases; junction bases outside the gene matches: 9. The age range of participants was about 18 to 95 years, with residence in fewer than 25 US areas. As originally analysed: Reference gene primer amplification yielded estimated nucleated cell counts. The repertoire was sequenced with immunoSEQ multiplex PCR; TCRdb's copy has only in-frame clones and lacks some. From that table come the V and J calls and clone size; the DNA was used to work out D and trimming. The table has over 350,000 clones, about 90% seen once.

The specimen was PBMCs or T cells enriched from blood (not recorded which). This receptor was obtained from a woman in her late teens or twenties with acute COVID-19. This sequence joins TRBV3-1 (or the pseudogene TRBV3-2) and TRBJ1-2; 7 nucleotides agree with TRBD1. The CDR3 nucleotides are TGTGCCAGCAGCCGGCCGGGACAGAAGGGCTATGGCTACACCTTC. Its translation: CASSRPGQKGYGYTF.